The text below deals with one TCR beta chain. Its specificity is unknown. The repertoire was sequenced with immunoSEQ multiplex PCR; TCRdb's copy has only in-frame clones and lacks some. Of under 150,000 clones in the sample, more than 65% were seen once. The V gene lost 4 bases and the J gene lost 6 bases, with 27 bases spanning the gap. There are 18 residues in the CDR3. Looked up from germline, CDR1 is MDHEN and CDR2 is SYDVKM. This sample was taken from a study of shared clonotypes between healthy human individuals. Whole-study findings and limits: Naive subsets usually exceeded memory subsets in estimated richness.

This receptor was taken from a woman aged 30 to 39 in good health. Sequencing was done on a sample of memory CD8+ T cells sorted from blood. The subset denotes: CD45RO+ cells pooled with CCR7-negative TemRA cells. The chain joins TRBV28 to TRBJ1-1; D might be TRBD1 (6 bases). CDR3 in DNA: TGTGCCAGCAGTTCCCGTCACCTACCGGCCTACGGGGGCGCTGAAGCTTTCTTT. This translates into CASSSRHLPAYGGAEAFF.